Following are 13 T cell receptor beta chains from one sample sequenced in a study of shared clonotypes between healthy human individuals (dated by TCRdb to 2018 to 2020). CD8 naive samples consisted of CD45RO-negative cells that were positively selected for CCR7, yielding a CD45RA+CCR7+ population without TemRA cells. To prepare the library, the immunoSEQ multiplex PCR assay was applied. TCRdb provides this immuneACCESS table in a form limited to in-frame rearrangements. Some clones are lacking; in checked studies, under half of them reflect an unresolved V gene, and why the rest are absent is not known. Across this sample there are roughly 2 million clones, with roughly 95% seen only once. 0.9% to 1.3% of the sample is in the top ten clones. Sample: naive CD8+ T cells sorted from blood. The sample's cell subset or site label, decoded: CD45RA+CCR7+. The source of these receptors is a man aged 18 to 29 in good health.

The rearrangement links TRBV10-3 to TRBJ2-7, with 10 bases that match TRBD2. Germline V gene sequence: CDR1 ENHRY, CDR2 SYGVKD. V was pared by 11 bases and J by 4 bases, with 8 bases of the junction left unmatched. The CDR3 spans 13 residues. CDR3 region: CASSSGSRYEQYF. The DNA for the CDR3 is TGTGCCTCTTCTAGCGGGAGTCGGTACGAGCAGTACTTC.

Many counts were recorded for this clone. The chain is built from TRBV30 and TRBJ2-5; D is perhaps TRBD1 (6 bases). The CDR3 loop spans 14 amino acids. Germline CDR1 and CDR2: GTSNPN and SVGIG (reference sequence). Trimming stripped 1 base from V and 5 bases from J, with 14 bases between. Written as DNA, the CDR3 is TGTGCCTGGAGTGGAAGGGGGAGAAGGGAGACCCAGTACTTC. It specifies CAWSGRGRRETQYF.

The chain combines TRBV19 with TRBJ1-4; possible D gene TRBD1, 5 bases. Germline V CDR1 and CDR2: LNHDA, SQIVND (reference sequence). Trimming took 1 base from V and 7 from J, leaving 13 bases between them. This CDR3 region has 15 residues. DNA for the CDR3: TGTGCCAGTAGTATAGTTGGAGGGGCGGGTGAAAAACTGTTTTTT. Protein: CASSIVGGAGEKLFF.

The chain links TRBV11-3 to TRBJ2-3, with TRBD2 matching 8 bases. V lost 4 bases, J lost 3 bases, and 6 bases stayed unmatched. The germline V gene has CDR1 SGHNT and CDR2 YENEEA. CDR3 length: 15 residues. The DNA of the CDR3 is TGTGCCAGCAGCTCGAGCGGGGGTGGAACAGATACGCAGTATTTT. It codes for CASSSSGGGTDTQYF.

The chain couples TRBV4-2 to TRBJ2-2, with D unresolved. V was shortened by 4 bases and J by 8 bases, with 17 bases between the two germline ends. Germline V lookup: CDR1 LGHNA, CDR2 YNFKEQ. This CDR3 contains 15 residues. DNA for the CDR3: TGTGCCAGCAGCCTCGTGGGCGGCGTGCCTGGGGAGCTGTTTTTT. Its protein is CASSLVGGVPGELFF.

The V gene is TRBV4-2, the J gene TRBJ2-5; D not resolved. Germline values: CDR1 LGHNA, CDR2 YNFKEQ. This CDR3 spans 14 amino acids. Trimming took 0 bases from V and 5 from J, leaving 10 bases between them. In DNA form, the CDR3 reads TGTGCCAGCAGCCAAGAAAGTGCCGAGGAGACCCAGTACTTC. This sequence encodes CASSQESAEETQYF.

The V call is TRBV7-6, the J call TRBJ2-7, with D perhaps TRBD1 (5 bases). The germline gives CDR1 SGHVS, CDR2 FNYEAQ. The V end was cut by 3 bases, the J end by 1 base, with 10 bases between. The CDR3 extends over 14 amino acids. CDR3 sequence (DNA): TGTGCCAGCAGCTTGGGGCAAATTTCCTACGAGCAGTACTTC. Its protein product is CASSLGQISYEQYF.

This chain uses TRBV4-1 with TRBJ1-6; D unresolved. The CDR3 consists of 15 residues. V lost 0 bases, J lost 10 bases, and 13 bases lay in between. CDR1 MGHRA and CDR2 YSYEKL come from the germline V gene. The CDR3 reads CASSQEEAFFSPLHF. The DNA of the CDR3 is TGCGCCAGCAGCCAAGAAGAGGCCTTCTTCTCACCCCTCCACTTT.

The CDR3 sequence: CSASEFPDSLYEQYF. CDR3 in DNA: TGCAGCGCCTCGGAGTTCCCCGACAGCCTCTACGAGCAGTACTTC. The chain links TRBV29-1 to TRBJ2-7; tentatively, D is TRBD1 (5 bases). The CDR3 length is 15 residues. V was trimmed by 7 bases and J by 3 bases, leaving 22 bases between them. CDR1 is SQVTM and CDR2 is ANQGSEA in the germline V gene.

The chain couples TRBV9 to TRBJ1-2; possible D gene TRBD1, 6 bases. V lost 1 base and J lost 3, with 10 bases in between. CDR3 length: 14 residues. CDR1 and CDR2 from the germline V gene are SGDLS and YYNGEE. DNA for the CDR3: TGTGCCAGCAGCGTATCGGAGGGGGACTATGGCTACACCTTC. It specifies CASSVSEGDYGYTF.

In regard to this clone: Additional DNA sequences in this sample encode the identical CDR3. V is TRBV4-1 and J is TRBJ2-7; possibly TRBD2 for D (6 bases). Trimming took off 4 bases at V and 0 bases at J, with 7 bases between the two ends. The CDR3 has 13 amino acids. Germline lookup yields CDR1 MGHRA and CDR2 YSYEKL. Written as DNA, the CDR3 is TGCGCCAGCAGCCCGGGACTCTCCTACGAGCAGTACTTC. It specifies CASSPGLSYEQYF.

A single count supports this clone. This sequence joins TRBV11-2 and TRBJ2-5; possibly TRBD1 or TRBD2 for D (6 bases each). The V end was cut by 4 bases, the J end by 5 bases, with 17 bases between. CDR3 size: 15 residues. CDR1 is SGHAT, CDR2 FQNNGV, per germline. CDR3 DNA: TGTGCCAGCAGCTCCCTCGGGGGCAGGGGTGAGACCCAGTACTTC. It yields the protein CASSSLGGRGETQYF.

This chain links TRBV6-6 with TRBJ2-1; 15 bases line up with TRBD2. Trimming took 8 bases from V and 7 from J; bases not matched to a gene: 6. There are 15 residues in the CDR3. Germline V lookup: CDR1 MNHNY, CDR2 SVGAGI (reference sequence). The chain's CDR3 is CASSGLAGGPNEQFF. The CDR3 DNA follows: TGTGCCAGCTCCGGACTAGCGGGGGGGCCTAATGAGCAGTTCTTC.